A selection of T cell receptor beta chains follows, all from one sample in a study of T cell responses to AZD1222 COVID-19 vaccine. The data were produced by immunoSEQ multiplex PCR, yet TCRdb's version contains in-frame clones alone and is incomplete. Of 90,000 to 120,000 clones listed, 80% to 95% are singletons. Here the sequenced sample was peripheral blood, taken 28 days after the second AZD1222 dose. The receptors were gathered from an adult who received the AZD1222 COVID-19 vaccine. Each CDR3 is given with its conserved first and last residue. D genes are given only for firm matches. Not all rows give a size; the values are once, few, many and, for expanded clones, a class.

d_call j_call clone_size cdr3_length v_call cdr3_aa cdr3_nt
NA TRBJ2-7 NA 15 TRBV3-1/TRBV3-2 CASSTDRATSYEQYF TGTGCCAGCAGCACCGATAGAGCGACATCCTACGAGCAGTACTTC
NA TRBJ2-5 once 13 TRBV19 CASSLSRAETQYF TGTGCCAGTAGTCTCTCCCGGGCGGAGACCCAGTACTTC
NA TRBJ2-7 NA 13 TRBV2 CASSSLAGREQYF TGTGCCAGCAGTTCACTCGCAGGGAGGGAGCAGTACTTC
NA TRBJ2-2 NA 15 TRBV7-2 CASSPNRVDTGELFF TGTGCCAGCAGCCCAAACAGGGTAGACACCGGGGAGCTGTTTTTT
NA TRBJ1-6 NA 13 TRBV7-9 CASSLQGRGPLHF TGTGCCAGCAGCTTACAGGGAAGGGGACCCCTCCACTTT
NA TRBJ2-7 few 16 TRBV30 CAWSATFGTVARKQYF TGTGCCTGGAGTGCTACTTTCGGGACCGTCGCTAGAAAGCAGTACTTC
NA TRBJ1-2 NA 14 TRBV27 CASGTRTAIYGYTF TGTGCCAGCGGGACCCGGACAGCAATCTATGGCTACACCTTC
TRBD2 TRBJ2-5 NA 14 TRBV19 CASSDWRESETQYF TGTGCCAGTAGTGATTGGCGGGAGTCAGAGACCCAGTACTTC
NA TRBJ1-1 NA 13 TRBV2 CASSEGGRAEAFF TGTGCCAGCAGTGAGGGAGGGAGGGCTGAAGCTTTCTTT
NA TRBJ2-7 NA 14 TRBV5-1 CASSSDGTLWEQYF TGCGCCAGCAGCTCCGACGGGACTCTTTGGGAGCAGTACTTC
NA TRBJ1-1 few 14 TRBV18 CASSLKVRDTEAFF TGTGCCAGCTCACTCAAGGTGAGGGACACTGAAGCTTTCTTT
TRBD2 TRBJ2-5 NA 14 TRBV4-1 CASRSEAGAGTQYF TGCGCCAGCAGATCGGAAGCGGGGGCAGGGACCCAGTACTTC
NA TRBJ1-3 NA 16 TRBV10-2 CASSDLGPHSGNTIYF TGCGCCAGCAGTGATCTAGGGCCTCACTCTGGAAACACCATATATTTT
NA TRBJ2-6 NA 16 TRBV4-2 CASSQESSAGANVLTF TGTGCCAGCAGCCAAGAGTCGAGCGCTGGGGCCAACGTCCTGACTTTC
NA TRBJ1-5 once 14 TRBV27 CASRQGQTNQPQHF TGTGCCAGCAGGCAAGGACAGACCAATCAGCCCCAGCATTTT
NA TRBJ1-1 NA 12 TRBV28 CASSLQNTEAFF TGTGCCAGCAGTCTACAGAACACTGAAGCTTTCTTT
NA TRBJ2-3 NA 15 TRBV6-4 CASSDSPSGTDTQYF TGTGCCAGCAGTGACTCTCCTTCAGGCACAGATACGCAGTATTTT
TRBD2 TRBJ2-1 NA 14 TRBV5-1 CASSLLGTSDEQFF TGCGCCAGCAGCTTGTTGGGGACTAGTGATGAGCAGTTCTTC
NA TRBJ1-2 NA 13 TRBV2 CASSSDSLRGYTF TGTGCCAGCAGTTCCGACAGTTTAAGAGGCTACACCTTC
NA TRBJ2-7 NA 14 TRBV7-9 CASSSHRAAYEQYF TGTGCCAGCAGCTCGCACAGGGCAGCCTACGAGCAGTACTTC
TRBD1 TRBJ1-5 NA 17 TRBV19 CASSTQPTGTGAQPQHF TGTGCCAGTAGTACCCAACCGACAGGGACAGGTGCTCAGCCCCAGCATTTT
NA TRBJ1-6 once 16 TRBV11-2 CASSLDSGRFNSPLHF TGTGCCAGCAGCTTAGACTCTGGCAGATTTAATTCACCCCTCCACTTT
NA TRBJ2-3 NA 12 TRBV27 CASSLGGDTQYF TGTGCCAGCAGTTTAGGGGGGGATACGCAGTATTTT
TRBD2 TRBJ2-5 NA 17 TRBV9 CASSVAGALAGVGTQYF TGTGCCAGCAGCGTAGCCGGGGCGCTAGCGGGAGTGGGGACCCAGTACTTC
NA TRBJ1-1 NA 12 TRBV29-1 CSVGSGHAEAFF TGCAGCGTAGGATCCGGGCACGCCGAAGCTTTCTTT
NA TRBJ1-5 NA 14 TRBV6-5 CASSSGEGNQPQHF TGTGCCAGCAGTAGCGGGGAGGGCAATCAGCCCCAGCATTTT
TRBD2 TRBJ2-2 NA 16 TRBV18 CASSPSGGANTGELFF TGTGCCAGCTCACCTAGCGGGGGTGCGAACACCGGGGAGCTGTTTTTT
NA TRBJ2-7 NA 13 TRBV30 CAWEAAISYEQYF TGTGCCTGGGAAGCAGCAATCTCCTACGAGCAGTACTTC
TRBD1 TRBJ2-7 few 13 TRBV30 CAWGKGQRIEQYF TGTGCCTGGGGTAAGGGACAGAGAATCGAGCAGTACTTC
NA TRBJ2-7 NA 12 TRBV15 CATSRDRFEQYF TGTGCCACCAGCAGAGATCGCTTCGAGCAGTACTTC
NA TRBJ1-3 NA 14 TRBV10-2 CASRDSSSGNTIYF TGCGCCAGCCGGGACTCAAGCTCTGGAAACACCATATATTTT
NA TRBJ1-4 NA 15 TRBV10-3 CAISSSGHTNEKLFF TGTGCCATCAGTTCATCGGGACATACTAATGAAAAACTGTTTTTT
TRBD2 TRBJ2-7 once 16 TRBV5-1 CASSLMGTSGPYEQYF TGCGCCAGCAGCTTGATGGGGACTAGCGGCCCCTACGAGCAGTACTTC